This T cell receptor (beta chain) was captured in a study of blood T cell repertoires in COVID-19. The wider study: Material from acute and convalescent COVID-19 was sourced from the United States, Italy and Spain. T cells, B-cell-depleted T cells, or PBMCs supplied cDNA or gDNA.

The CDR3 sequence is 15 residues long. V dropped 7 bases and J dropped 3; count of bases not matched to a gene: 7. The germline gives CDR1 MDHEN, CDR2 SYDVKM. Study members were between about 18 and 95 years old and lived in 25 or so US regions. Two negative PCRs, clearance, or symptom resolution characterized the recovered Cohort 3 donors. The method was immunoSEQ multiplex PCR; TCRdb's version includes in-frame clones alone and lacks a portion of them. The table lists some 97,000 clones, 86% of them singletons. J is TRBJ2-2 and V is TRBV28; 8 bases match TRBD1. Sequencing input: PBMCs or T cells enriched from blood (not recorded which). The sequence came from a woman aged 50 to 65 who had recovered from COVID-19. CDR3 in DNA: TGTGCCAGCAATACGGCGGACAGGGACACCGGGGAGCTGTTTTTT. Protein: CASNTADRDTGELFF. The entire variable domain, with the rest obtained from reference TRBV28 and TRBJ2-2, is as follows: DVKVTQSSRYLVKRTGEKVFLECVQDMDHENMFWYRQDPGLGLRLIYFSYDVKMKEKGDIPEGYSVSREKKERFSLILESASTNQTSMYLCASNTADRDTGELFFGEGSRLTVL.